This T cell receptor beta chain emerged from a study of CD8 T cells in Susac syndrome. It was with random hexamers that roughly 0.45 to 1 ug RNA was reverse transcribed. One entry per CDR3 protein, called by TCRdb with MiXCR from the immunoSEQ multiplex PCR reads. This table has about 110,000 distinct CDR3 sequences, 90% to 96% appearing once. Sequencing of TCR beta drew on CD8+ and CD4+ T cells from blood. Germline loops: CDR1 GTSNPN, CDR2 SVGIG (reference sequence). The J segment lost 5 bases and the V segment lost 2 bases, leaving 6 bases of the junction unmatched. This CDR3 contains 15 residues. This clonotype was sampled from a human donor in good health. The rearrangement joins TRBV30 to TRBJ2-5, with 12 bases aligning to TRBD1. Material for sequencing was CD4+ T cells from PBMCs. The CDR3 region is CAWSSGTGGYETQYF. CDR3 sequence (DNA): TGTGCCTGGAGTTCGGGGACAGGGGGCTATGAGACCCAGTACTTC.